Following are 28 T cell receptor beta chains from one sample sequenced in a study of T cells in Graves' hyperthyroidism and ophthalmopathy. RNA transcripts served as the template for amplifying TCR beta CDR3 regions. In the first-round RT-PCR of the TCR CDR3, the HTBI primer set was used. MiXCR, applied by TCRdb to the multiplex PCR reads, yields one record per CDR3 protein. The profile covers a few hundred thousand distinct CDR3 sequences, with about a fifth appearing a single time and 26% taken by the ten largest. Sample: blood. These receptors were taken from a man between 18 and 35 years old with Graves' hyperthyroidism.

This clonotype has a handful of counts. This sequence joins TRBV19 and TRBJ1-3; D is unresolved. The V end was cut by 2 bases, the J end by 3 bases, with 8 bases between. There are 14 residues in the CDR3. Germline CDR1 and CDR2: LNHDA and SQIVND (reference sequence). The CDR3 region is CASSIRSFGNTIYF. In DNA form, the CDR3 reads TGTGCCAGTAGTATACGGAGCTTTGGAAACACCATATATTTT.

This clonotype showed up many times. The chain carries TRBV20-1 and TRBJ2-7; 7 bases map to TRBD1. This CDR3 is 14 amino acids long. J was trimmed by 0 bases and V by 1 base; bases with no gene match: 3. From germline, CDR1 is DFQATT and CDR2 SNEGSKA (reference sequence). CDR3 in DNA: TGCAGTGCTAGAGGCTGGGACAGCTCCTACGAGCAGTACTTC. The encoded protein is CSARGWDSSYEQYF.

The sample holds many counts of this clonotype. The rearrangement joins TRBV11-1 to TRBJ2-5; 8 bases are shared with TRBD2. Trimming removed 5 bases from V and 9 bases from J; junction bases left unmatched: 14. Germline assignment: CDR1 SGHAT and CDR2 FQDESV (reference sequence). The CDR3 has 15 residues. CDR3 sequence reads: CASSRQGRAGRAQYF. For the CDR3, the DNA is TGTGCCAGCAGCCGTCAGGGGAGAGCCGGGAGGGCCCAGTACTTC.

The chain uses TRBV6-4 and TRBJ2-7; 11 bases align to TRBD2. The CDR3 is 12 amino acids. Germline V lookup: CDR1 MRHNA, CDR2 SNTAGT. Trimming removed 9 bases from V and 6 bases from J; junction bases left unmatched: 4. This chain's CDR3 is CASMTSGAEQYF. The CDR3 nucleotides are TGTGCCAGTATGACTAGCGGGGCCGAGCAGTACTTC.

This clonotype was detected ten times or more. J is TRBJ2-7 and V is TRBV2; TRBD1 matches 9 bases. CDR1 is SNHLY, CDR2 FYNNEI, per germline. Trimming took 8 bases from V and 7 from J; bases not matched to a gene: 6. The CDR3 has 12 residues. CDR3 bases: TGTGCCAGCGAGGGGACAGGGCGGGAGCAGTACTTC. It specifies CASEGTGREQYF.

The CDR3 region is CASTEAGAETQYF. CDR3 sequence (DNA): TGTGCCAGCACGGAGGCGGGGGCAGAGACCCAGTACTTC. The rearrangement links TRBV27 to TRBJ2-5, with D tentatively TRBD2 (7 bases). Per the germline V gene, CDR1 is MNHEY and CDR2 is SMNVEV (reference sequence). V lost 7 bases and J 4 bases, leaving 13 bases between the germline ends. The CDR3 runs to 13 residues.

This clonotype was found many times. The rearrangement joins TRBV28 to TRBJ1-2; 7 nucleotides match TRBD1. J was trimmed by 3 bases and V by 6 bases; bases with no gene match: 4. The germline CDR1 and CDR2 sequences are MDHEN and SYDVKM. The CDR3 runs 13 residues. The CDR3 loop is CASRPDRDYGYTF. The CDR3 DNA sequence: TGTGCCAGCAGACCCGACAGGGACTATGGCTACACCTTC.

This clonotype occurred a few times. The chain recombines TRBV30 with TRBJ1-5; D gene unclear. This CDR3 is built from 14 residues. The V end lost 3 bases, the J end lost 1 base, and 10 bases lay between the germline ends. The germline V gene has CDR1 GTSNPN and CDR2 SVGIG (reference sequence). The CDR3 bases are TGTGCCTGGAGGGGCAAGGGAAGCAATCAGCCCCAGCATTTT. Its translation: CAWRGKGSNQPQHF. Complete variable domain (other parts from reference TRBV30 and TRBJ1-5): SQTIHQWPATLVQPVGSPLSLECTVEGTSNPNLYWYRQAAGRGLQLLFYSVGIGQISSEVPQNLSASRPQDRQFILSSKKLLLSDSGFYLCAWRGKGSNQPQHFGDGTRLSIL.

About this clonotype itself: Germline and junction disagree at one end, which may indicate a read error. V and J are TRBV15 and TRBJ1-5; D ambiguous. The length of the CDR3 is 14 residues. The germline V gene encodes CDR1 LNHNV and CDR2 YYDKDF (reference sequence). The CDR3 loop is CATRKPVGDQPQHF. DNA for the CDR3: TGTGCCACCAGGAAGCCTGTCGGGGATCAGCCTCAGCATTTT.

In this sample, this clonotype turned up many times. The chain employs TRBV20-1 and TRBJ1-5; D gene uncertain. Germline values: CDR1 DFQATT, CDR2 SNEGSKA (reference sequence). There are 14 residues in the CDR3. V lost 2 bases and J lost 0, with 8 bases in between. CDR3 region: CSARTAGSNQPQHF. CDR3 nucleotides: TGCAGTGCTAGAACGGCGGGTAGCAATCAGCCCCAGCATTTT.

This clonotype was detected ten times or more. CDR3 in amino acids: CASRPSRIKRTQYF. The DNA for the CDR3 is TGTGCCAGCAGGCCAAGTCGTATCAAGAGAACCCAGTACTTC. The chain has TRBV28 and TRBJ2-5, with D unresolved. Trimming left V 6 bases short and J 8 bases short, with 19 bases between. The CDR3 totals 14 residues. CDR1 and CDR2 from the germline V gene are MDHEN and SYDVKM.

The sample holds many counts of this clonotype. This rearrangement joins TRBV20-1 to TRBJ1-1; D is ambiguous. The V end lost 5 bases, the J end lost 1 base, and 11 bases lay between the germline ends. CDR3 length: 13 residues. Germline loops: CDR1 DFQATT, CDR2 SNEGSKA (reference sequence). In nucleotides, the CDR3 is TGCAGTGCTCCGCATCGTGGGAACACTGAAGCTTTCTTT. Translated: CSAPHRGNTEAFF.

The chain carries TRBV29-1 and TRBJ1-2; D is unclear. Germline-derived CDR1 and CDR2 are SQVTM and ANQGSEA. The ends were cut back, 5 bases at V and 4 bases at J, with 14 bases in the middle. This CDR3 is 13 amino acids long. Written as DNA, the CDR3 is TGCAGCGTTCGAAATCGAGAGGGCTATGGCTACACCTTC. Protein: CSVRNREGYGYTF.

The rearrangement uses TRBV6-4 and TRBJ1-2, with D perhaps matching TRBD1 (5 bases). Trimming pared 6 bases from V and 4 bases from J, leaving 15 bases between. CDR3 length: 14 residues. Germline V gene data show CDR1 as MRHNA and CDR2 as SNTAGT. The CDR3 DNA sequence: TGTGCCAGCAGAGTCCCTCAGGGAAGCTATGGCTACACCTTC. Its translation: CASRVPQGSYGYTF.

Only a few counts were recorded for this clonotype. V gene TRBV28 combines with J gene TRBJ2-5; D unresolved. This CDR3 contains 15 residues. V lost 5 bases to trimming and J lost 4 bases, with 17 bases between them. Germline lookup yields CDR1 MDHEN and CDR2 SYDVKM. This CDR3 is CASSPATGPGETQYF. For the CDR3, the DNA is TGTGCCAGCAGTCCAGCGACTGGGCCTGGAGAGACCCAGTACTTC.

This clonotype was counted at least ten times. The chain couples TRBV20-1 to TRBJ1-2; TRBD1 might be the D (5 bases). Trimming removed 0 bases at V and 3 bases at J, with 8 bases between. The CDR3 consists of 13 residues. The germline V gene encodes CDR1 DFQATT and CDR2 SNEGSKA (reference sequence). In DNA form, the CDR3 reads TGCAGTGCTAGAGATGGGGGTGACTATGGCTACACCTTC. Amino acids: CSARDGGDYGYTF.

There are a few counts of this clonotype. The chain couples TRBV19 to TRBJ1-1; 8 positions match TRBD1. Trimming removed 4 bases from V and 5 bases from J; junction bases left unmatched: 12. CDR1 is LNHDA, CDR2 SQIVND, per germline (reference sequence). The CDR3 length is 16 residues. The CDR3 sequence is CASSTPDRGRKTEAFF. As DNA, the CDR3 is TGTGCCAGTAGTACCCCTGACAGGGGTAGGAAGACTGAAGCTTTCTTT.

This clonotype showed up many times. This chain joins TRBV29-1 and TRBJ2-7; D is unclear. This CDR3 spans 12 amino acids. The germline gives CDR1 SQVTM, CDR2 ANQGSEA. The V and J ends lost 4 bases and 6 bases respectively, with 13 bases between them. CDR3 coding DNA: TGCAGCGTTGGAATCCCATCCGGCGAGCAGTACTTC. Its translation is CSVGIPSGEQYF.

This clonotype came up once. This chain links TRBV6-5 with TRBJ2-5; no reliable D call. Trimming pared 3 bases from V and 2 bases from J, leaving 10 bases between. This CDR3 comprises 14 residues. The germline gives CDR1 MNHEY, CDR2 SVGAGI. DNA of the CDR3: TGTGCCAGCAGTTATGGGCAGTGGCAAGAGACCCAGTACTTC. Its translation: CASSYGQWQETQYF.

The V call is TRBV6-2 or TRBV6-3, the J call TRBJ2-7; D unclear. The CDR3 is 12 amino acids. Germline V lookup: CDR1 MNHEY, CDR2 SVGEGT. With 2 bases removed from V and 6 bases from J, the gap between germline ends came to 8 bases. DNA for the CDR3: TGTGCCAGCAGTTACAACCAGCGCGAGCAGTACTTC. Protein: CASSYNQREQYF.

The CDR3 region is CASSYETGASSGYTF. The CDR3 DNA is TGTGCCAGCAGTTACGAGACAGGGGCCTCCTCTGGCTACACCTTC. The V and J genes are TRBV6-5 and TRBJ1-2; 8 bases map to TRBD1. Germline V gene sequence: CDR1 MNHEY, CDR2 SVGAGI. Trimming cost V 2 bases and J 7 bases; bases outside gene matches: 9. The CDR3 is 15 residues long.

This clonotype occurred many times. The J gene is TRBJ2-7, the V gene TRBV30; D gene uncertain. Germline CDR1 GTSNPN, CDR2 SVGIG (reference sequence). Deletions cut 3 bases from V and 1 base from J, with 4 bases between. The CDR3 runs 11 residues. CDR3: CAWRDSYEQYF. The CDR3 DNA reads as TGTGCCTGGAGGGATTCCTACGAGCAGTACTTC.

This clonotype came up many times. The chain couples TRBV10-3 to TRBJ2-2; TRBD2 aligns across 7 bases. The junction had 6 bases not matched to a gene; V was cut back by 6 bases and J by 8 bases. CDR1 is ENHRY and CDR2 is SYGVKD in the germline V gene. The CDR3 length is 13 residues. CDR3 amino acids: CAISGTNRGELFF. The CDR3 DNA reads TGTGCCATCAGCGGGACTAATCGTGGGGAGCTGTTTTTT.

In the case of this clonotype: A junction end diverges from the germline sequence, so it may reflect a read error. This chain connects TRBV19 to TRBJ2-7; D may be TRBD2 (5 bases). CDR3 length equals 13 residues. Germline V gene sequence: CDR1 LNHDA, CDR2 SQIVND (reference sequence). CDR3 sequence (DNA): TGTGCCAGTAGTTCGCTGATCGGGAACGATCAGTACTTC. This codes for CASSSLIGNDQYF. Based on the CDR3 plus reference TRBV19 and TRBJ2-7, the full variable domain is DGGITQSPKYLFRKEGQNVTLSCEQNLNHDAMYWYRQDPGQGLRLIYYSQIVNDFQKGDIAEGYSVSREKKESFPLTVTSAQKNPTAFYLCASSSLIGNDQYFGPGTRLTVT.

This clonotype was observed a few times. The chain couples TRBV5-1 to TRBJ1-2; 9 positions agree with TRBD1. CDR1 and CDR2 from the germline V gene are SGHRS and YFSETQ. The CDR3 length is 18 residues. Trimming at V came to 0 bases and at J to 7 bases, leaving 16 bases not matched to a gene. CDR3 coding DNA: TGCGCCAGCAGCTTGGACAGGGGGCCTTCAGGGGCCTTTCGTGGCTACACCTTC. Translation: CASSLDRGPSGAFRGYTF.

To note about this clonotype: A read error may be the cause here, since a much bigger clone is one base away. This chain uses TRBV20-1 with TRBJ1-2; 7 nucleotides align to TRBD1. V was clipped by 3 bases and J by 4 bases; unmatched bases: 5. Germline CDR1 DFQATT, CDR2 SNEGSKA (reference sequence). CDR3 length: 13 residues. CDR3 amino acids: CSARDRPPYGYTF. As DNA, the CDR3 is TGCAGTGCTAGGGACAGGCCCCCCTATGGCTACACCTTC.

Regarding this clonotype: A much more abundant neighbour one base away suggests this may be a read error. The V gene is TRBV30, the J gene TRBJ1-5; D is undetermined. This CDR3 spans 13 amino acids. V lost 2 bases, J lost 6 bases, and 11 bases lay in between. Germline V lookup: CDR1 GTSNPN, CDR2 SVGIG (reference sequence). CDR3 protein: CAWSRGVGQPQHF. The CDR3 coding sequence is TGTGCCTGGAGTCGGGGAGTGGGTCAGCCCCAGCATTTT.

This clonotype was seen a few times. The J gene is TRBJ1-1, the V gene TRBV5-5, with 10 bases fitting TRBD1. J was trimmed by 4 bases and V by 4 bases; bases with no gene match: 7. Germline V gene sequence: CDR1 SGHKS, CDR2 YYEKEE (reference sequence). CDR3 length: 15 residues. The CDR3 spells CASSLSGTGVTEAFF. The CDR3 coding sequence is TGTGCCAGCAGCCTGTCCGGGACAGGGGTCACTGAAGCTTTCTTT.